This T cell receptor (beta chain) derives from a study of blood T cell repertoires in COVID-19. Study as a whole: Samples came from the United States, Italy and Spain, spanning acute and convalescent COVID-19. T cells, B-cell-depleted T cells, or PBMCs supplied cDNA or gDNA.

This clone has just one count. Trimming removed 0 bases from V and 7 bases from J, with 11 bases in between. Germline V CDR1 and CDR2: SGHNT, YYREEE (reference sequence). CDR3 length: 15 residues. Authors' analysis steps: It was from reference gene primer amplification that nucleated cell counts were estimated. Profiled with immunoSEQ multiplex PCR; TCRdb holds only in-frame clones, not every one. That table supplies the V and J calls and clone size; D and trimming were determined from the DNA. This repertoire shows 220,000 or so clones, about 90% found once; its top ten account for less than 15%. The sample taken for sequencing was PBMCs or T cells enriched from blood (not recorded which). V gene TRBV5-4 combines with J gene TRBJ1-6; no clear D gene. This clonotype was obtained from a man aged 30 to 45 who had been exposed to COVID-19. The DNA for the CDR3 is TGTGCCAGCAGCTTGGATCAGGCAGTCAATTCACCCCTCCACTTT. This sequence encodes CASSLDQAVNSPLHF.